This TCR beta chain was recorded in a study of graft-versus-host responses after intestinal transplantation. Whole-study findings and limits: Among recipient marrow samples, GvH clones were found; some appeared first in ileum or blood.

Germline V gene data show CDR1 as LNHDA and CDR2 as SQIVND (reference sequence). The ends were cut back, 6 bases at V and 0 bases at J, with 13 bases in the middle. There are 15 residues in the CDR3. Concerning this clone: Its specificity is not known.

The method was immunoSEQ multiplex PCR; TCRdb's version includes in-frame clones alone and lacks a portion of them. The profile shows tens of thousands of clones, 70% to 90% of them singletons. Sequenced material: PBMCs, taken 26 days after transplant. The V and J genes are TRBV19 and TRBJ2-3, with D perhaps matching TRBD1 (6 bases). The receptor was isolated from a human patient who received an intestinal transplant, so some T cells may come from the graft donor. The CDR3 protein is CASSPRGVSTDTQYF. The CDR3 region has the DNA TGTGCCAGTAGCCCCAGGGGAGTTAGCACAGATACGCAGTATTTT.